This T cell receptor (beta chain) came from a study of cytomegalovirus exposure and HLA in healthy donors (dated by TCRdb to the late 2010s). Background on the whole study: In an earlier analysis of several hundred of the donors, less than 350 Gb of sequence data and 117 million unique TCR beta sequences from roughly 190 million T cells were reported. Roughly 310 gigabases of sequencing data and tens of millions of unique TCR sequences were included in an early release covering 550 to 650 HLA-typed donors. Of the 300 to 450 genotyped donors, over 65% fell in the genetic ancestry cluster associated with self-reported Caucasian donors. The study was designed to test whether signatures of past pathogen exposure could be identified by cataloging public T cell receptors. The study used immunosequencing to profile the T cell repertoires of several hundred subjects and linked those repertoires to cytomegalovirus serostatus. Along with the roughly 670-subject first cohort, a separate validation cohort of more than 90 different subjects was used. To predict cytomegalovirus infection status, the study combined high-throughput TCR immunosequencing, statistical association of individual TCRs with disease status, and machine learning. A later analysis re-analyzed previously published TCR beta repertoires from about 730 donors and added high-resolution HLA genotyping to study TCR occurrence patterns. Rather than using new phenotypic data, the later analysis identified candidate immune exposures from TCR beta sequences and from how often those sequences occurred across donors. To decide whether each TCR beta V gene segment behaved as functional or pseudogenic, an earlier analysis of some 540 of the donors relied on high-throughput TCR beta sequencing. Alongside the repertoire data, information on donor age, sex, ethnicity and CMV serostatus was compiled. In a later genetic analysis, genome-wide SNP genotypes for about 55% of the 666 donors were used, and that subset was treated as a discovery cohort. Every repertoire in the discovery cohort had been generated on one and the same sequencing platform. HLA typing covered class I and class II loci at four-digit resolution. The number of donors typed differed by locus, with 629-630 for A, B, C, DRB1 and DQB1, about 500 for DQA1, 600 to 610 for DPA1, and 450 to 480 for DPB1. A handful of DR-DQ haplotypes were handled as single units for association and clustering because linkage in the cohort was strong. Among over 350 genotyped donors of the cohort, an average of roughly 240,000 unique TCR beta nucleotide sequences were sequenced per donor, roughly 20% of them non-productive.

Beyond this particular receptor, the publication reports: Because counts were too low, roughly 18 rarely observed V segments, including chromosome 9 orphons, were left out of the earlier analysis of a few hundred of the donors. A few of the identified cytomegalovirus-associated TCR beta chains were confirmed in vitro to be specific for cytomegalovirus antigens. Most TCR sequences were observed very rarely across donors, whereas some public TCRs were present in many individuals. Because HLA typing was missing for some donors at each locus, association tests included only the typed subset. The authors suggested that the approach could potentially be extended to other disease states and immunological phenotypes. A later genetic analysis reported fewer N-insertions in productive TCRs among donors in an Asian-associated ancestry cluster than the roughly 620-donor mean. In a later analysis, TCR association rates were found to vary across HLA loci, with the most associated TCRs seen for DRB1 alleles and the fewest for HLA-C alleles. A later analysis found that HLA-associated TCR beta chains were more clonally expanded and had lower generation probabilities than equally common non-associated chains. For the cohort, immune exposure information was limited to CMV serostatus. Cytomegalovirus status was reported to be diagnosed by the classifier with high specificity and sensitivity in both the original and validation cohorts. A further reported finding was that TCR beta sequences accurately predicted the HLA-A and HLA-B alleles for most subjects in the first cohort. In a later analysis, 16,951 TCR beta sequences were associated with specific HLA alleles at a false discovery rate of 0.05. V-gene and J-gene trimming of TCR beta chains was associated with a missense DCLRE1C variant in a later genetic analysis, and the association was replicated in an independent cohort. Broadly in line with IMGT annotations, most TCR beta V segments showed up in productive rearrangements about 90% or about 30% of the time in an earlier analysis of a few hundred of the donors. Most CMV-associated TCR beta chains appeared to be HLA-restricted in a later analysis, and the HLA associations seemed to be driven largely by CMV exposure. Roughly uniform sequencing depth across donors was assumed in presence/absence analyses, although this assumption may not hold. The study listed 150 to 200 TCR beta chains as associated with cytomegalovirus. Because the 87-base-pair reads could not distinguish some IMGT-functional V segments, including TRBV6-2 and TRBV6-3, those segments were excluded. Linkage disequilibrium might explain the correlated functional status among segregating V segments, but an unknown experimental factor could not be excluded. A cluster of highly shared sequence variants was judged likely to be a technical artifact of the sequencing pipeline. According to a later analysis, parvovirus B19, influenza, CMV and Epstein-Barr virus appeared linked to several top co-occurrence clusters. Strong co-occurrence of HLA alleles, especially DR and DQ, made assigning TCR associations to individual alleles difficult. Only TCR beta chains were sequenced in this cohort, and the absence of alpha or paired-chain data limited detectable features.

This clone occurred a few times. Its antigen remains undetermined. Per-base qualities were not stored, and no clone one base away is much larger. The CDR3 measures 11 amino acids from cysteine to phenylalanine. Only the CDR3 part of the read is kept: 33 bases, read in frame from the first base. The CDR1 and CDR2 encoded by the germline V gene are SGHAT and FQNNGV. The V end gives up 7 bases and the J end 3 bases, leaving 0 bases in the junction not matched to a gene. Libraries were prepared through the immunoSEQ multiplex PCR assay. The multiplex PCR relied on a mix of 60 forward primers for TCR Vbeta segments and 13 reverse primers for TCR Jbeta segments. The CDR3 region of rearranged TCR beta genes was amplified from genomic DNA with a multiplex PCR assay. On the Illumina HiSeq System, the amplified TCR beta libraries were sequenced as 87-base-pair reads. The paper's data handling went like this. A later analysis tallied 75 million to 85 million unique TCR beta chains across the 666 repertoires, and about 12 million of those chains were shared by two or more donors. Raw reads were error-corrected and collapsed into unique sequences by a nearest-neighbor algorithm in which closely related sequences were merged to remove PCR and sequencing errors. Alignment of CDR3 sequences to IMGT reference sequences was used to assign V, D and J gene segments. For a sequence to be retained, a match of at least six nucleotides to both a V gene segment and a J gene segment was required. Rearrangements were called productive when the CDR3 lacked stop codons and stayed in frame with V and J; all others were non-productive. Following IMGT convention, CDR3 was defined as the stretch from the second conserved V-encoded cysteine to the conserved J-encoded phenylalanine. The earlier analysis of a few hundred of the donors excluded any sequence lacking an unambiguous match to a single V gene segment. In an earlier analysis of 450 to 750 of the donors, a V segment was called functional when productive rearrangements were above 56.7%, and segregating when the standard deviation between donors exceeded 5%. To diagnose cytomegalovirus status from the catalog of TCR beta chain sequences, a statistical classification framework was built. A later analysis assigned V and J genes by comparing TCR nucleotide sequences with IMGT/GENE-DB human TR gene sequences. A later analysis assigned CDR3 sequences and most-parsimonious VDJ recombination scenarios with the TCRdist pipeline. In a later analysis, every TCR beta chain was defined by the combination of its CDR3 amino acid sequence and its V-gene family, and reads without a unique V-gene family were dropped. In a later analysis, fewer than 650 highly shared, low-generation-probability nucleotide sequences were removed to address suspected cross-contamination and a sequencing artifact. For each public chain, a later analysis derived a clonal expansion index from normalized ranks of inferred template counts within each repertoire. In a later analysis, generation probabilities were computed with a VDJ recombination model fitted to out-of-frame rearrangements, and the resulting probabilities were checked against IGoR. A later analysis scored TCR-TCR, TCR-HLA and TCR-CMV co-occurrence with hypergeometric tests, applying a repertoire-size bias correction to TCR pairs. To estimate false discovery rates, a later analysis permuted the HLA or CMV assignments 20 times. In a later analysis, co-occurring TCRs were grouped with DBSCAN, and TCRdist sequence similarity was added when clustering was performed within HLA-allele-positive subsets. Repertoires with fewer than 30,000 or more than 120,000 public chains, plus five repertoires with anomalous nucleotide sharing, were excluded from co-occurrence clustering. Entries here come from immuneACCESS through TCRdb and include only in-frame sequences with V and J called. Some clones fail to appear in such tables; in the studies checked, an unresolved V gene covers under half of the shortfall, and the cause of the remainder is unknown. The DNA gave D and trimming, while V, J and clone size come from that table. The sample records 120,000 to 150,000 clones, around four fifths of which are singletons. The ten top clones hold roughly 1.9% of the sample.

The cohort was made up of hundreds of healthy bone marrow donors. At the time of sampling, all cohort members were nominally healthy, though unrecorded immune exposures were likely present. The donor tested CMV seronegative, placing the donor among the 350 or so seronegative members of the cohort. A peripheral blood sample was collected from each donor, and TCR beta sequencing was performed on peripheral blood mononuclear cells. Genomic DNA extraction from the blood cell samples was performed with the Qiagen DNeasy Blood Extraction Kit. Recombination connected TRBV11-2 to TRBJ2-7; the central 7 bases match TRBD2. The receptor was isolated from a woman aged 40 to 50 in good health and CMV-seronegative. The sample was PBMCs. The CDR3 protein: CASTGGYEQYF. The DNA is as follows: TGTGCCAGCACGGGGGGCTACGAGCAGTACTTC.